The 31 T cell receptor beta chains reported below all come from one sample, sequenced in a study of blood T cell repertoires in COVID-19 (dated by TCRdb to 2020 to 2021). Library construction relied on the immunoSEQ multiplex PCR assay. Imported from immuneACCESS, the table was reduced by TCRdb to in-frame sequences with V and J called. These copies leave out some clones; in studies compared against another copy, an unresolved V gene accounts for under half, and the cause of the remainder is not known. The sample table lists under 60,000 clones, 85% to 95% of them with a count of one. The top ten clonotypes cover roughly 3.6% of the sample. The sequencing sample was made of peripheral blood. The receptor source for this set is a man in his forties or fifties with acute or convalescent COVID-19.

V is TRBV5-1 and J is TRBJ2-1; TRBD2 agrees at 7 bases. V was clipped by 0 bases and J by 6 bases; unmatched bases: 6. Looked up from germline, CDR1 is SGHRS and CDR2 is YFSETQ. CDR3 size: 15 residues. The CDR3 region is CASSLATAGINEQFF. CDR3 DNA: TGCGCCAGCAGCTTGGCCACAGCGGGAATCAATGAGCAGTTCTTC. Combining the CDR3 with reference TRBV5-1 and TRBJ2-1 gives the whole variable domain KAGVTQTPRYLIKTRGQQVTLSCSPISGHRSVSWYQQTPGQGLQFLFEYFSETQRNKGNFPGRFSGRQFSNSRSEMNVSTLELGDSALYLCASSLATAGINEQFFGPGTRLTVL.

CDR3 sequence (DNA): TGTGCCAGCAGCCGGAGGGGTCCCTACGAGCAGTACTTC. Translation: CASSRRGPYEQYF. The V and J genes are TRBV5-8 and TRBJ2-7; tentative D call: TRBD2 (6 bases). The germline V gene encodes CDR1 SGHTS and CDR2 YDEGEE. There are 13 residues in the CDR3. V was shortened by 4 bases and J by 2 bases, with 10 bases between the two germline ends. Variable domain in full (rest from reference TRBV5-8 and TRBJ2-7): EAGVTQSPTHLIKTRGQQATLRCSPISGHTSVYWYQQALGLGLQFLLWYDEGEERNRGNFPPRFSGRQFPNYSSELNVNALELEDSALYLCASSRRGPYEQYFGPGTRLTVT.

The chain links TRBV7-9 to TRBJ1-1; D is possibly TRBD1 (6 bases). CDR1 and CDR2 from the germline V gene are SEHNR and FQNEAQ (reference sequence). V was cut by 1 base and J by 13 bases, with 10 bases left in between. This CDR3 has 11 amino acids. For the CDR3, the DNA is TGTGCCAGCAGCTTAGGGGGCAGGGGTTTCTTT. Translating gives CASSLGGRGFF.

The V gene is TRBV7-8, the J gene TRBJ2-2; the match to TRBD1 covers 7 bases. Germline V CDR1 and CDR2: SGHVS, FQNEAQ. After removal of 1 base from V and 5 bases from J, the junction contained 7 bases not matched to a gene. This CDR3 region has 16 residues. CDR3 DNA sequence: TGTGCCAGCAGCTTAGATCGGAACAGGGGAACCGGGGAGCTGTTTTTT. It codes for CASSLDRNRGTGELFF.

This chain links TRBV30 with TRBJ2-7, with D possibly being TRBD1 (6 bases). V was shortened by 6 bases and J by 5 bases, with 23 bases between the two germline ends. CDR1 is GTSNPN and CDR2 is SVGIG in the germline V gene (reference sequence). The CDR3 totals 15 residues. Written as DNA, the CDR3 is TGTGCCTGCCCCAAATCTACCAGGGGTGGGGACGAGCAGTACTTC. Encoded protein: CACPKSTRGGDEQYF. Combining the CDR3 with reference TRBV30 and TRBJ2-7 gives the whole variable domain SQTIHQWPATLVQPVGSPLSLECTVEGTSNPNLYWYRQAAGRGLQLLFYSVGIGQISSEVPQNLSASRPQDRQFILSSKKLLLSDSGFYLCACPKSTRGGDEQYFGPGTRLTVT.

The chain uses TRBV7-9 and TRBJ2-4; TRBD1 matches at 12 bases. The CDR3 runs to 15 residues. Germline V gene sequence: CDR1 SEHNR, CDR2 FQNEAQ (reference sequence). Losses at the gene ends were 0 bases for V and 9 bases for J; bases not matched to a gene: 3. CDR3 nucleotides: TGTGCCAGCAGCTTAGCGGGACAGGGGGCGACCATTCAGTACTTC. It translates to CASSLAGQGATIQYF.

The J gene is TRBJ1-1, the V gene TRBV6-5, with TRBD1 identical over 11 bases. Germline V gene data show CDR1 as MNHEY and CDR2 as SVGAGI. With 6 bases clipped from V and 6 bases from J, the junction kept 3 bases outside the gene matches. The CDR3 consists of 13 residues. The CDR3 region is CASSRDRGSEAFF. The DNA for the CDR3 is TGTGCCAGCAGCCGGGACAGGGGGTCTGAAGCTTTCTTT.

This clone was seen a single time. The V gene is TRBV4-3, the J gene TRBJ1-4; no firm D call. The germline V and J ends were trimmed by 1 base and 11 bases, with 8 bases remaining between them. The CDR3 is made up of 12 amino acids. The germline V gene has CDR1 LGHNA and CDR2 YSLEER. This CDR3 is CASSQVSGKLFF. The CDR3 coding sequence is TGCGCCAGCAGCCAAGTAAGCGGGAAACTGTTTTTT.

The chain is built from TRBV5-6 and TRBJ2-1, with 13 bases aligning to TRBD2. J lost 7 bases, V lost 6 bases, and 4 bases had no gene match. Germline V lookup: CDR1 SGHDT, CDR2 YYEEEE. This CDR3 region has 14 residues. CDR3 DNA: TGTGCCAGCACCGGACTAGCGGGAGTGAATGAGCAGTTCTTC. This codes for CASTGLAGVNEQFF.

This clone was recorded a few times. The gene calls are TRBV5-8 and TRBJ1-1; 9 bases align to TRBD1. The V gene end was trimmed by 0 bases and the J gene end by 10 bases; junction bases not matched to a gene: 10. CDR1 and CDR2 from the germline V gene are SGHTS and YDEGEE. This CDR3 contains 15 residues. The DNA for the CDR3 is TGTGCCAGCAGCTTGGGGGGACAGGGCCGGACAAGAGCTTTCTTT. Translation: CASSLGGQGRTRAFF.

The chain combines TRBV3-1 (or the pseudogene TRBV3-2) with TRBJ2-5; the match to TRBD2 covers 11 bases. With 4 bases clipped from V and 1 base from J, the junction kept 11 bases outside the gene matches. Germline CDR1 and CDR2: LGHDT and YNNKEL (reference sequence). The CDR3 sequence is 18 residues long. The CDR3 region is CASSPPPRLAGIQETQYF. CDR3 in DNA: TGTGCCAGCAGCCCCCCCCCGAGACTAGCGGGAATCCAAGAGACCCAGTACTTC.

This chain uses TRBV20-1 with TRBJ2-2; maybe TRBD1 (5 bases). This CDR3 has 13 amino acids. Germline V gives CDR1 DFQATT, CDR2 SNEGSKA (reference sequence). Trimming stripped 3 bases from V and 5 bases from J, with 10 bases between. As DNA, the CDR3 is TGCAGTGCTAGTTTTAGGGGAACCGGGGAGCTGTTTTTT. Encoded protein: CSASFRGTGELFF.

CDR3 DNA sequence: TGTGCCAGCAGTTATGAGGCTTATCCGAGAGACACTGAAGCTTTCTTT. Amino acid sequence: CASSYEAYPRDTEAFF. The chain recombines TRBV6-5 with TRBJ1-1; D not resolved. The CDR3 is made up of 16 amino acids. Germline CDR1 MNHEY, CDR2 SVGAGI. V shed 3 bases and J shed 3 bases, with 17 bases lying between them.

This chain connects TRBV6-5 to TRBJ2-5; 7 positions agree with TRBD2. The CDR3 consists of 13 residues. Germline CDR1 reads MNHEY; CDR2 reads SVGAGI. Trimming cost V 10 bases and J 4 bases; bases outside gene matches: 9. The CDR3 loop is CATSGGIGETQYF. DNA of the CDR3: TGTGCCACCTCGGGGGGTATAGGAGAGACCCAGTACTTC.

This CDR3 is CAWSVTGGNEQFF. Here the CDR3 DNA reads TGTGCCTGGAGTGTAACGGGAGGCAATGAGCAGTTCTTC. The chain links TRBV30 to TRBJ2-1, with 7 bases that match TRBD2. CDR1 is GTSNPN, CDR2 SVGIG, per germline (reference sequence). The CDR3 extends over 13 amino acids. Germline trimming cut 0 bases from V and 6 bases from J; bases unmatched to any gene: 2.

This chain joins TRBV5-1 and TRBJ2-6, with a tentative D call TRBD1 (6 bases). The ends were cut back, 3 bases at V and 4 bases at J, with 11 bases in the middle. The CDR3 loop spans 15 amino acids. Germline V lookup: CDR1 SGHRS, CDR2 YFSETQ. CDR3: CASSYSGVGANVLTF. For the CDR3, the DNA is TGCGCCAGCAGCTATTCAGGGGTCGGGGCCAACGTCCTGACTTTC.

V is TRBV7-2 and J is TRBJ2-6; D is perhaps TRBD1 (5 bases). V was trimmed by 5 bases and J by 4 bases, leaving 21 bases between them. This CDR3 is 18 amino acids long. CDR1 and CDR2 (germline): SGHTA, FQGNSA. The CDR3, as DNA: TGTGCCAGCAGCCCTACCCCAGGGTGGGGATTGGGGGCCAACGTCCTGACTTTC. This codes for CASSPTPGWGLGANVLTF.

The chain uses TRBV7-2 and TRBJ2-1, with 14 bases identical to TRBD2. From germline, CDR1 is SGHTA and CDR2 FQGNSA. J lost 9 bases, V lost 4 bases, and 5 bases had no gene match. The CDR3 has 15 amino acids. The CDR3, as DNA: TGTGCCAGCAGCTCGGGACTAGCGGGAGTGGGTGAGCAGTTCTTC. Encoded protein: CASSSGLAGVGEQFF.

The chain employs TRBV19 and TRBJ2-3, with 7 bases matching TRBD2. This CDR3 is built from 15 residues. The germline CDR1 and CDR2 sequences are LNHDA and SQIVND (reference sequence). V was clipped by 8 bases and J by 4 bases; unmatched bases: 12. CDR3 nucleotides: TGTGCCAGTGAGGGGATCCGAGGGAGGGCAGATACGCAGTATTTT. Translated, it gives CASEGIRGRADTQYF.

The chain uses TRBV12-3 or TRBV12-4 and TRBJ1-2; 7 bases are shared with TRBD1. The CDR3 sequence is 13 residues long. The ends lost 6 bases at V and 4 bases at J; junction bases unmatched: 5. The CDR3 sequence: CASSPDRAYGYTF. The DNA of the CDR3 is TGTGCCAGCAGCCCCGACAGGGCCTATGGCTACACCTTC.

Only a few counts were recorded for this clone. The V and J genes are TRBV5-1 and TRBJ1-3, with D tentatively TRBD1 (5 bases). Trimming removed 3 bases from V and 4 bases from J, with 14 bases in between. The germline V gene has CDR1 SGHRS and CDR2 YFSETQ. This CDR3 comprises 15 residues. Here the CDR3 reads CASSWGQGAGNTIYF. The CDR3 bases are TGCGCCAGCAGCTGGGGTCAGGGTGCCGGAAACACCATATATTTT.

The gene calls are TRBV11-2 and TRBJ2-5, with 7 bases fitting TRBD2. Trimming cost V 0 bases and J 1 base; bases outside gene matches: 5. Looked up from germline, CDR1 is SGHAT and CDR2 is FQNNGV. This CDR3 is 16 amino acids long. The DNA for the CDR3 is TGTGCCAGCAGCTTAGAGGGCGGGAGCGGCCAAGAGACCCAGTACTTC. This translates into CASSLEGGSGQETQYF.

The genes are TRBV5-1 and TRBJ2-2, with unresolved D. The CDR3 consists of 13 residues. V gave up 0 bases and J gave up 6 bases, with 6 bases separating them. Germline V gene lookup returns CDR1 SGHRS and CDR2 YFSETQ. CDR3 in DNA: TGCGCCAGCAGCTTGGATGTCGCCGGGGAGCTGTTTTTT. It is translated as CASSLDVAGELFF.

CDR3 sequence: CASSPGQGFNTEAFF. The CDR3 DNA reads TGTGCCAGCTCACCGGGACAGGGATTTAACACTGAAGCTTTCTTT. The V and J genes are TRBV18 and TRBJ1-1; TRBD1 agrees at 9 bases. V gave up 3 bases and J gave up 2 bases; unmatched junction bases: 4. Looked up from germline, CDR1 is KGHSH and CDR2 is LQKENI. This CDR3 has 15 residues.

The chain couples TRBV7-8 to TRBJ1-5; 7 nucleotides align to TRBD1. The CDR3 sequence is 16 residues long. Germline lookup yields CDR1 SGHVS and CDR2 FQNEAQ. With 5 bases clipped from V and 3 bases from J, the junction kept 10 bases outside the gene matches. The CDR3 protein is CASSPPGQSLNQPQHF. The DNA of the CDR3 is TGTGCCAGCAGCCCGCCGGGACAGAGCCTCAATCAGCCCCAGCATTTT.

This chain links TRBV2 with TRBJ2-1; D perhaps matches TRBD2 (6 bases). This CDR3 spans 14 amino acids. Trimming removed 6 bases from V and 3 bases from J, with 12 bases in between. CDR1 and CDR2 (germline): SNHLY, FYNNEI. This CDR3 reads CASRVGRDYNEQFF. CDR3 in DNA: TGTGCCAGCAGAGTAGGGCGGGACTACAATGAGCAGTTCTTC.

The chain couples TRBV6-4 to TRBJ1-2, with 7 bases aligning to TRBD1. The CDR3 is 14 residues long. Germline V gene sequence: CDR1 MRHNA, CDR2 SNTAGT. The junction had 9 bases not matched to a gene; V was cut back by 4 bases and J by 7 bases. CDR3 loop: CASSVDQGGSGYTF. In DNA form, the CDR3 reads TGTGCCAGCAGTGTGGATCAGGGGGGAAGTGGCTACACCTTC.

The sample holds a few counts of this clone. This chain connects TRBV29-1 to TRBJ1-2, with D possibly being TRBD1 (6 bases). The CDR3 is 11 amino acids. V dropped 4 bases and J dropped 8 bases, with 11 bases sitting between them. Per the germline V gene, CDR1 is SQVTM and CDR2 is ANQGSEA. The CDR3 reads CSVAWGGGYTF. In nucleotides, the CDR3 is TGCAGCGTTGCATGGGGGGGCGGCTACACCTTC.

The chain recombines TRBV24-1 with TRBJ1-6; 9 bases match TRBD1. CDR3 length: 16 residues. V was clipped by 8 bases and J by 1 base; unmatched bases: 5. CDR1 and CDR2 (germline): KGHDR, SFDVKD. The CDR3 DNA reads TGTGCCACCAACGACAGGGGGGAATCCTATAATTCACCCCTCCACTTT. It is translated as CATNDRGESYNSPLHF.

The chain recombines TRBV7-6 with TRBJ2-1, with 10 bases identical to TRBD2. The CDR3 contains 15 residues. The ends lost 7 bases at V and 3 bases at J; junction bases unmatched: 6. Germline V gene sequence: CDR1 SGHVS, CDR2 FNYEAQ. Here the CDR3 DNA reads TGTGCCAGCACCGTAGCGGGAGGAAACTACAATGAGCAGTTCTTC. Its translation: CASTVAGGNYNEQFF.

The chain is built from TRBV30 and TRBJ1-1; D perhaps matches TRBD1 (6 bases). Germline CDR1 is GTSNPN and CDR2 is SVGIG (reference sequence). The CDR3 consists of 16 residues. Trimming took off 1 base at V and 1 base at J, with 16 bases between the two ends. The CDR3 coding sequence is TGTGCCTGGAGTGCGGGGGGCGCGTTCAGGAACACTGAAGCTTTCTTT. Translation gives CAWSAGGAFRNTEAFF.